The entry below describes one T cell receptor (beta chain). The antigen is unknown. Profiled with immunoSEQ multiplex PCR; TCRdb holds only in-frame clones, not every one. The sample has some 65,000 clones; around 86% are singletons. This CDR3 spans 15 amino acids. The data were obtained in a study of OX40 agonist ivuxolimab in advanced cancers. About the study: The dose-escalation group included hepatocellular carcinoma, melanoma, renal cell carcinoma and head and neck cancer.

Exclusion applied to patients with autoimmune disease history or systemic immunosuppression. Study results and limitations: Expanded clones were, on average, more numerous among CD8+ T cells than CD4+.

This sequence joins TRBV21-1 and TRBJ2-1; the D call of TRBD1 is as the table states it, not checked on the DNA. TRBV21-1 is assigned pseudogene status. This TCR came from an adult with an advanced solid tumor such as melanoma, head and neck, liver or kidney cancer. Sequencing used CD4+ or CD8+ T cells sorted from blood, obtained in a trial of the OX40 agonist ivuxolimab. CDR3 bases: TGTGCCAGCAGCCCTTTGGGGTACAGGGGAGTCAAGCAGTTCTTC. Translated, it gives CASSPLGYRGVKQFF.